These 28 T cell receptor beta chains were all obtained from the same sample, sequenced in a study of blood T cell repertoires in COVID-19. Sequencing used immunoSEQ multiplex PCR; TCRdb keeps in-frame clones, though not all of them. Of about 190,000 clones in the sample, around 79% are singletons; the top ten hold approximately 15%. Sequencing input: peripheral blood. These receptors originate from a man aged 55 to 70 with active or convalescent COVID-19.

The rearrangement joins TRBV28 to TRBJ1-2; D remains ambiguous. The germline CDR1 and CDR2 sequences are MDHEN and SYDVKM. This CDR3 is 13 amino acids long. Deletions cut 3 bases from V and 2 bases from J, with 7 bases between. CDR3 sequence: CASSFEENYGYTF. The CDR3 nucleotides are TGTGCCAGCAGTTTTGAGGAAAACTATGGCTACACCTTC.

This chain uses TRBV5-5 with TRBJ2-7; 9 bases line up with TRBD2. Germline V lookup: CDR1 SGHKS, CDR2 YYEKEE (reference sequence). The CDR3 contains 14 residues. Trimming cost V 4 bases and J 3 bases; bases outside gene matches: 5. The CDR3 spells CASSAGLADYEQYF. CDR3 sequence (DNA): TGTGCCAGCAGCGCGGGACTAGCCGACTACGAGCAGTACTTC.

V is TRBV7-3 and J is TRBJ2-1, with D possibly TRBD1 on 6 matching bases. The germline V and J ends were trimmed by 5 bases and 8 bases, with 22 bases remaining between them. Germline V gene lookup returns CDR1 SGHTA and CDR2 FQGTGA. This CDR3 contains 16 residues. The CDR3 loop is CASSPRVTGISDEQFF. In DNA form, the CDR3 reads TGTGCCAGCAGCCCCCGCGTAACAGGGATATCGGATGAGCAGTTCTTC.

This clone was found a few times. V and J are TRBV28 and TRBJ2-7, with D hard to call. The CDR3 has 14 amino acids. Deletions cut 5 bases from V and 6 bases from J, with 17 bases between. The germline V gene encodes CDR1 MDHEN and CDR2 SYDVKM. CDR3 residues: CASSLLHRVFEQYF. CDR3 nucleotides: TGTGCCAGCAGTCTACTCCACCGAGTGTTCGAGCAGTACTTC.

This clone has only one observation. The rearrangement joins TRBV5-1 to TRBJ1-6; the D gene is possibly TRBD1 (5 bases). The length of the CDR3 is 16 residues. Trimming took off 0 bases at V and 4 bases at J, with 11 bases between the two ends. CDR1 is SGHRS, CDR2 YFSETQ, per germline. The CDR3, as DNA: TGCGCCAGCAGCTTGGAAGGGGCAGATTATAATTCACCCCTCCACTTT. Residues: CASSLEGADYNSPLHF.

The chain has TRBV5-1 and TRBJ2-1, with D perhaps matching TRBD2 (5 bases). The CDR3 loop spans 13 amino acids. The V end lost 0 bases, the J end lost 6 bases, and 7 bases lay between the germline ends. Germline CDR1 SGHRS, CDR2 YFSETQ. The CDR3 loop is CASSLGRVNEQFF. The CDR3 DNA sequence: TGCGCCAGCAGCTTGGGGCGGGTCAATGAGCAGTTCTTC.

This clone occurred once. The gene calls are TRBV6-1 and TRBJ1-6; D not resolved. The CDR3 spans 15 residues. Germline lookup yields CDR1 MNHNS and CDR2 SASEGT. Trimming took off 3 bases at V and 7 bases at J, with 13 bases between the two ends. The CDR3 bases are TGTGCCAGCAGTGAGCGACCTTTGGGCAATTCACCCCTCCACTTT. Translating it yields CASSERPLGNSPLHF.

This chain connects TRBV7-9 to TRBJ2-1, with D possibly matching TRBD1 (5 bases). The germline CDR1 and CDR2 sequences are SEHNR and FQNEAQ (reference sequence). This CDR3 is 16 amino acids long. V lost 7 bases to trimming and J lost 0 bases, with 16 bases between them. CDR3 sequence reads: CASIDTQGSSYNEQFF. The CDR3 region has the DNA TGTGCCAGCATCGATACTCAGGGTAGCTCCTACAATGAGCAGTTCTTC. Using reference TRBV7-9 and TRBJ2-1 for the parts outside the CDR3, the full variable domain is DTGVSQNPRHKITKRGQNVTFRCDPISEHNRLYWYRQTLGQGPEFLTYFQNEAQLEKSRLLSDRFSAERPKGSFSTLEIQRTEQGDSAMYLCASIDTQGSSYNEQFFGPGTRLTVL.

This clone was seen a few times. The V call is TRBV7-2, the J call TRBJ2-5; 10 nucleotides align to TRBD1. V lost 5 bases to trimming and J lost 5 bases; unmatched junction nucleotides: 14. The CDR3 loop spans 17 amino acids. Germline values: CDR1 SGHTA, CDR2 FQGNSA. Here the CDR3 DNA reads TGTGCCAGCAGCCTCCGCCCTGGGACAGGGGACGGGGAGACCCAGTACTTC. Amino acid sequence: CASSLRPGTGDGETQYF.

This clone was detected once. The genes are TRBV3-1 (or the pseudogene TRBV3-2) and TRBJ1-5, with unresolved D. This CDR3 comprises 14 residues. CDR1 and CDR2 (germline): LGHDT, YNNKEL (reference sequence). Trimming stripped 1 base from V and 3 bases from J, with 7 bases between. The CDR3 region is CASSQGTTNQPQHF. In DNA, the CDR3 is TGTGCCAGCAGCCAAGGGACTACCAATCAGCCCCAGCATTTT.

In the case of this clone: Other DNA sequences from this sample encode an identical CDR3 as well. This sequence joins TRBV7-2 and TRBJ2-5; no definite D call. CDR1 and CDR2 from the germline V gene are SGHTA and FQGNSA. The V gene lost 1 base and the J gene lost 1 base, with 4 bases spanning the gap. This CDR3 is 13 amino acids long. The CDR3 DNA reads as TGTGCCAGCAGCTTAGGGCTCCAAGAGACCCAGTACTTC. Its protein product is CASSLGLQETQYF.

The chain's CDR3 is CASSLGGTGLEGTEAFF. The CDR3 DNA is TGCGCCAGCAGCTTGGGCGGGACAGGGTTAGAGGGCACTGAAGCTTTCTTT. The gene calls are TRBV5-1 and TRBJ1-1; 9 nucleotides match TRBD1. The V and J ends lost 0 bases and 4 bases, in that order; junction bases with no gene match: 10. The germline CDR1 and CDR2 sequences are SGHRS and YFSETQ. The CDR3 has 17 amino acids.

The chain joins TRBV27 to TRBJ1-5; D ambiguous. Germline V gene data show CDR1 as MNHEY and CDR2 as SMNVEV (reference sequence). V gave up 3 bases and J gave up 5 bases, with 11 bases separating them. The CDR3 is made up of 14 amino acids. The CDR3, as DNA: TGTGCCAGCAGTTTCAGATCAAGCGATCAGCCCCAGCATTTT. This gives the protein CASSFRSSDQPQHF.

The genes are TRBV6-6 and TRBJ1-6, with 7 bases aligning to TRBD1. The CDR3 spans 13 residues. The germline V gene encodes CDR1 MNHNY and CDR2 SVGAGI (reference sequence). The V and J ends lost 11 bases and 5 bases, in that order; junction bases with no gene match: 6. The CDR3 nucleotides read TGTGCCTGCGGACAGGAGGATAATTCACCCCTCCACTTT. Protein: CACGQEDNSPLHF.

This clone came up once. The chain joins TRBV2 to TRBJ1-5; D might be TRBD1 (5 bases). The V end lost 7 bases, the J end lost 7 bases, and 11 bases lay between the germline ends. The CDR3 length is 12 residues. Looked up from germline, CDR1 is SNHLY and CDR2 is FYNNEI. This chain's CDR3 is CASTRDFQPQHF. CDR3 DNA sequence: TGTGCCAGCACCAGGGATTTCCAGCCCCAGCATTTT. The complete variable domain, with remaining parts taken from reference TRBV2 and TRBJ1-5, reads EPEVTQTPSHQVTQMGQEVILRCVPISNHLYFYWYRQILGQKVEFLVSFYNNEISEKSEIFDDQFSVERPDGSNFTLKIRSTKLEDSAMYFCASTRDFQPQHFGDGTRLSIL.

This clone was detected ten times or more. This CDR3 reads CASSLVHLEETQYF. The CDR3 nucleotides read TGTGCCAGCAGCTTAGTTCACCTTGAGGAGACCCAGTACTTC. The chain is built from TRBV7-2 and TRBJ2-5; no reliable D call. The CDR3 is 14 residues long. The germline CDR1 and CDR2 sequences are SGHTA and FQGNSA. V was cut by 1 base and J by 5 bases, with 11 bases left in between.

The chain has TRBV18 and TRBJ2-3; the match to TRBD2 covers 8 bases. CDR1 is KGHSH and CDR2 is LQKENI in the germline V gene. The CDR3 is 15 amino acids. The junction had 7 bases not matched to a gene; V was cut back by 4 bases and J by 4 bases. In DNA, the CDR3 is TGTGCCAGCTCACAACTACGGGGGGGCCCAGATACGCAGTATTTT. This codes for CASSQLRGGPDTQYF.

The rearrangement uses TRBV5-8 and TRBJ1-2; the D gene is possibly TRBD1 (5 bases). The CDR3 spans 16 residues. Per germline, CDR1 SGHTS and CDR2 YDEGEE. V lost 2 bases, J lost 4 bases, and 18 bases lay in between. This CDR3 reads CASSFPGRLPGYGYTF. DNA of the CDR3: TGTGCCAGCAGCTTTCCAGGGCGCCTCCCGGGCTATGGCTACACCTTC.

This chain uses TRBV2 with TRBJ2-2; 8 nucleotides agree with TRBD1. Germline CDR1 reads SNHLY; CDR2 reads FYNNEI. The V gene end was trimmed by 6 bases and the J gene end by 7 bases; junction bases not matched to a gene: 10. There are 15 residues in the CDR3. The CDR3 DNA sequence: TGTGCCAGCAGGGACCCTTTACAGGGGGTCGGGGAGCTGTTTTTT. This translates into CASRDPLQGVGELFF.

The rearrangement joins TRBV7-2 to TRBJ2-7; perhaps TRBD2 as D (5 bases). The CDR3 runs to 18 residues. Between the trimmed V and J ends, which lost 0 bases and 0 bases, there was a span of 18 bases. Per the germline V gene, CDR1 is SGHTA and CDR2 is FQGNSA. The CDR3 DNA sequence: TGTGCCAGCAGCTTAGCGCACATTGGCGGAGGTTTCTCCTACGAGCAGTACTTC. It codes for CASSLAHIGGGFSYEQYF. Complete variable domain (other parts from reference TRBV7-2 and TRBJ2-7): GAGVSQSPSNKVTEKGKDVELRCDPISGHTALYWYRQSLGQGLEFLIYFQGNSAPDKSGLPSDRFSAERTGGSVSTLTIQRTQQEDSAVYLCASSLAHIGGGFSYEQYFGPGTRLTVT.

The chain links TRBV9 to TRBJ1-4; D ambiguous. V shed 5 bases and J shed 3 bases, with 20 bases lying between them. Germline CDR1 and CDR2: SGDLS and YYNGEE. The CDR3 consists of 17 residues. The CDR3 reads CASSPGNLLLANEKLFF. As DNA, the CDR3 is TGTGCCAGCAGTCCGGGGAACCTCCTCCTGGCTAATGAAAAACTGTTTTTT. The full variable domain, in which reference TRBV9 and TRBJ1-4 provide the parts outside the CDR3, is DSGVTQTPKHLITATGQRVTLRCSPRSGDLSVYWYQQSLDQGLQFLIQYYNGEERAKGNILERFSAQQFPDLHSELNLSSLELGDSALYFCASSPGNLLLANEKLFFGSGTQLSVL.

The rearrangement uses TRBV7-3 and TRBJ2-2; 9 nucleotides match TRBD1. Germline V lookup: CDR1 SGHTA, CDR2 FQGTGA. The CDR3 has 16 amino acids. Losses at the gene ends were 8 bases for V and 5 bases for J; bases not matched to a gene: 12. The chain's CDR3 is CASSNRQGDRTGELFF. In DNA, the CDR3 is TGTGCCAGCTCTAATCGACAGGGGGATAGAACCGGGGAGCTGTTTTTT. Supplemented by reference TRBV7-3 and TRBJ2-2, the full variable domain reads GAGVSQTPSNKVTEKGKYVELRCDPISGHTALYWYRQSLGQGPEFLIYFQGTGAADDSGLPNDRFFAVRPEGSVSTLKIQRTERGDSAVYLCASSNRQGDRTGELFFGEGSRLTVL.

The chain's CDR3 is CASSFRDGQGLSSGNTIYF. CDR3 nucleotides: TGTGCCAGCAGCTTTAGGGACGGACAGGGATTAAGCTCTGGAAACACCATATATTTT. J is TRBJ1-3 and V is TRBV5-5; 8 bases line up with TRBD1. The CDR3 has 19 residues. Trimming took 2 bases from V and 0 from J; bases not matched to a gene: 13. The germline V gene encodes CDR1 SGHKS and CDR2 YYEKEE (reference sequence).

The V gene is TRBV3-1 (or the pseudogene TRBV3-2), the J gene TRBJ2-6; D might be TRBD1 (6 bases). V shed 1 base and J shed 0 bases, with 7 bases lying between them. CDR3 length: 16 amino acids. Germline V CDR1 and CDR2: LGHDT, YNNKEL (reference sequence). CDR3 DNA: TGTGCCAGCAGCCAAGGACAGGCCTCTGGGGCCAACGTCCTGACTTTC. Its protein is CASSQGQASGANVLTF.

This clone showed up many times. This chain links TRBV29-1 with TRBJ1-3, with a weak D call TRBD1 (5 bases). V lost 7 bases to trimming and J lost 0 bases, with 13 bases between them. The CDR3 totals 14 residues. The V gene's germline CDR1 is SQVTM and CDR2 ANQGSEA. Here the CDR3 reads CSATDIFSGNTIYF. Here the CDR3 DNA reads TGCAGCGCGACGGACATATTCTCTGGAAACACCATATATTTT.

The chain couples TRBV28 to TRBJ1-2; D is uncertain. The CDR3 has 15 amino acids. Germline CDR1 is MDHEN and CDR2 is SYDVKM. V was pared by 5 bases and J by 2 bases, with 15 bases between. CDR3 DNA sequence: TGTGCCAGCAGTGCGCCCCGAGGGCCAAACTATGGCTACACCTTC. Translating gives CASSAPRGPNYGYTF.

V usage is TRBV6-5 and J usage is TRBJ1-2; perhaps TRBD1 as D (6 bases). The CDR3 extends over 15 amino acids. V was trimmed by 4 bases and J by 2 bases, leaving 14 bases between them. Germline V gives CDR1 MNHEY, CDR2 SVGAGI. The CDR3 DNA follows: TGTGCCAGCAGTTCATTTGGGGGCTACAACTATGGCTACACCTTC. This gives the protein CASSSFGGYNYGYTF.

The V call is TRBV27, the J call TRBJ2-7, with TRBD2 as a possible D gene (6 bases). This CDR3 has 13 residues. V gave up 2 bases and J gave up 6 bases, with 11 bases separating them. Germline CDR1 and CDR2: MNHEY and SMNVEV (reference sequence). Here the CDR3 reads CASSLAGPGEQYF. The CDR3 nucleotides are TGTGCCAGCAGTTTAGCGGGGCCGGGCGAGCAGTACTTC.